The 4 T cell receptor beta chains below come from one sample, sequenced in a study of molecular identifiers for immune sequencing clone quantification. MiXCR was run by TCRdb on the PCR reads, yielding one entry per CDR3 protein. Of 80,000 to 95,000 distinct CDR3 sequences in the sample, 19% were seen once. The sample was naive CD8+ T cells from blood, with Jurkat cell RNA spiked in. Sample subset: FACS-sorted CD8+CD4-CCR7+CD45RA+ naive T cells. Receptors were obtained from a human donor in good health. Some libraries in this study had Jurkat cell RNA spiked in.

This clonotype came up a few times. Since a much larger clone is just one base distant, this may be a read error. This chain connects TRBV6-1 to TRBJ2-7; either TRBD1 or TRBD2 may supply D (5 bases each). The length of the CDR3 is 15 residues. The germline gives CDR1 MNHNS, CDR2 SASEGT. This CDR3 is CASRVRVMGPYGQYF. The CDR3 DNA follows: TGTGCCAGCAGGGTACGGGTCATGGGACCCTACGGGCAGTACTTC.

This clonotype was found many times. The chain carries TRBV4-3 and TRBJ2-4; 9 bases are a match to TRBD1. The V gene end was trimmed by 0 bases and the J gene end by 0 bases; junction bases not matched to a gene: 12. Germline lookup yields CDR1 LGHNA and CDR2 YSLEER. The CDR3 extends over 20 amino acids. In DNA, the CDR3 is TGCGCCAGCAGCCAAGAGCCAGTCGGGACAGGGACCCTAGCCAAAAACATTCAGTACTTC. This codes for CASSQEPVGTGTLAKNIQYF.

This clonotype was found many times. The J gene is TRBJ2-3, the V gene TRBV28; TRBD2 matches at 7 bases. CDR3 length equals 14 residues. CDR1 and CDR2 (germline): MDHEN, SYDVKM. V gave up 3 bases and J gave up 6 bases; unmatched junction bases: 6. CDR3 protein: CASSLGGSRDTQYF. Here the CDR3 DNA reads TGTGCCAGCAGTTTGGGAGGGTCAAGGGATACGCAGTATTTT.

This clonotype was seen at least ten times. The chain joins TRBV5-8 to TRBJ2-5; D is possibly TRBD2 (5 bases). Germline V CDR1 and CDR2: SGHTS, YDEGEE. This CDR3 contains 16 residues. Between the trimmed V and J ends, which lost 3 bases and 3 bases, there was a span of 18 bases. The CDR3 reads CASSYTGINPKETQYF. CDR3 DNA sequence: TGTGCCAGCAGCTACACCGGGATAAATCCAAAAGAGACCCAGTACTTC.